These 4 T cell receptor beta chains originate from one sample sequenced in a study of blood T cell repertoires in COVID-19. The repertoire was sequenced with immunoSEQ multiplex PCR; TCRdb's copy has only in-frame clones and lacks some. The data contain 390,000 or so clones, just over 85% of them seen just once; the ten biggest clones take up under 1.5%. The material sequenced was peripheral blood. The receptors shown here come from a woman younger than 45 with active or convalescent COVID-19.

V gene TRBV19 combines with J gene TRBJ1-5; weak D call: TRBD1 (5 bases). V lost 8 bases and J lost 0, with 17 bases in between. The CDR3 is 16 amino acids. Per the germline V gene, CDR1 is LNHDA and CDR2 is SQIVND (reference sequence). The CDR3 DNA reads TGTGCCAGTCACCCGCAGGGTGGGGATAGCAATCAGCCCCAGCATTTT. Translated, it gives CASHPQGGDSNQPQHF. Filled out from reference TRBV19 and TRBJ1-5, the complete variable domain reads DGGITQSPKYLFRKEGQNVTLSCEQNLNHDAMYWYRQDPGQGLRLIYYSQIVNDFQKGDIAEGYSVSREKKESFPLTVTSAQKNPTAFYLCASHPQGGDSNQPQHFGDGTRLSIL.

The chain's CDR3 is CASTPTGKFYEQYF. CDR3 sequence (DNA): TGTGCCAGCACCCCGACAGGCAAATTCTACGAGCAGTACTTC. The genes are TRBV6-5 and TRBJ2-7, with D perhaps TRBD1 (6 bases). The CDR3 totals 14 residues. V gave up 7 bases and J gave up 3 bases, with 16 bases separating them. CDR1 is MNHEY, CDR2 SVGAGI, per germline.

As regards this clone: This sample also contains other DNA sequences that code for the same CDR3. The chain has TRBV9 and TRBJ1-1; D call uncertain. Trimming shortened V by 0 bases and J by 1 base, and 7 bases separated the two germline ends. Germline V CDR1 and CDR2: SGDLS, YYNGEE. There are 14 residues in the CDR3. The CDR3 spells CASSVGPENTEAFF. The CDR3 region has the DNA TGTGCCAGCAGCGTAGGTCCAGAGAACACTGAAGCTTTCTTT.

CDR3 sequence: CASRDRGLSGANVLTF. The CDR3 nucleotides read TGTGCCAGTCGGGACAGGGGTCTTTCTGGGGCCAACGTCCTGACTTTC. The J gene is TRBJ2-6, the V gene TRBV19; 10 bases line up with TRBD1. This CDR3 spans 16 amino acids. In germline, CDR1 is LNHDA, CDR2 SQIVND (reference sequence). Trimming took 8 bases from V and 1 from J; bases not matched to a gene: 5.